This TCR beta chain was found in a study of blood T cell repertoires in COVID-19. About the research overall: Sites in the United States, Italy and Spain provided acute and convalescent COVID-19 samples. PBMCs, B-cell-depleted T cells, or T cells provided the cDNA or gDNA that made up the material.

The CDR3 has 14 residues. V dropped 4 bases and J dropped 5; count of bases not matched to a gene: 5. Looked up from germline, CDR1 is LNHNV and CDR2 is YYDKDF (reference sequence). Authors' data handling: Scientists estimated how many nucleated cells there were by amplifying reference gene primers. Repertoires were generated with immunoSEQ multiplex PCR, while TCRdb's copy carries only in-frame clones and drops some. V and J calls and clone size follow that table, whereas D and trimming were derived from the DNA. The table includes 110,000 to 150,000 clones, roughly 79% detected once. The material sequenced was peripheral blood. This rearrangement joins TRBV15 to TRBJ2-1; 7 bases are a match to TRBD2. This TCR was recovered from a woman aged 60-70 years with acute or convalescent COVID-19. CDR3 residues: CATSIGAGDNEQFF. The DNA for the CDR3 is TGTGCCACCAGCATCGGGGCGGGAGACAATGAGCAGTTCTTC. The complete variable domain, with remaining parts taken from reference TRBV15 and TRBJ2-1, reads DAMVIQNPRYQVTQFGKPVTLSCSQTLNHNVMYWYQQKSSQAPKLLFHYYDKDFNNEADTPDNFQSRRPNTSFCFLDIRSPGLGDTAMYLCATSIGAGDNEQFFGPGTRLTVL.